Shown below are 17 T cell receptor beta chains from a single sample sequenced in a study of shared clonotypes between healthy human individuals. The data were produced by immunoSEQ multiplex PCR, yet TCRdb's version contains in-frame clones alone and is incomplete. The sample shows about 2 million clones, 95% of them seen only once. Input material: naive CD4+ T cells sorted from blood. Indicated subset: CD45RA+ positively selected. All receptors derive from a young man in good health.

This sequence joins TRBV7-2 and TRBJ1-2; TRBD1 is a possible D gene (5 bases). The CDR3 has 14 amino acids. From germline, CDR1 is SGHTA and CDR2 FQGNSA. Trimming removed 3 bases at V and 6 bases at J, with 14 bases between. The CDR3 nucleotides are TGTGCCAGCAGCTTGTCTCAGGGTGAAGATGGCTACACCTTC. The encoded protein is CASSLSQGEDGYTF.

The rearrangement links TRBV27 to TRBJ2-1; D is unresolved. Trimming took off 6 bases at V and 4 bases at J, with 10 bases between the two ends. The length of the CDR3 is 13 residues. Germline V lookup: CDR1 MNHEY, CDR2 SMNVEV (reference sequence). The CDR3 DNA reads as TGTGCCAGCAGGTCTTTAGCTTACAATGAGCAGTTCTTC. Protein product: CASRSLAYNEQFF.

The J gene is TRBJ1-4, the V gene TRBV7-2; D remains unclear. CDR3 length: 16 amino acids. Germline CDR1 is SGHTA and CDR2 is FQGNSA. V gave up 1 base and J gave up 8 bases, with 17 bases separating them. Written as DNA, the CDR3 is TGTGCCAGCAGCTTAGTTAGGATCAATTCGGGGGAAAAACTGTTTTTT. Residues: CASSLVRINSGEKLFF. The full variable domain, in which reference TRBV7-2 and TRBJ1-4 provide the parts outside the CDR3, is GAGVSQSPSNKVTEKGKDVELRCDPISGHTALYWYRQSLGQGLEFLIYFQGNSAPDKSGLPSDRFSAERTGGSVSTLTIQRTQQEDSAVYLCASSLVRINSGEKLFFGSGTQLSVL.

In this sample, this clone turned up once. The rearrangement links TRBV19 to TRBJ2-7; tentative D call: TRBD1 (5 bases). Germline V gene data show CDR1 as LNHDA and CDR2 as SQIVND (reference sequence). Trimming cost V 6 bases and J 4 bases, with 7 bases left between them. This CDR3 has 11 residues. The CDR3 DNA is TGTGCCAGTAGAGGGGAATACGAGCAGTACTTC. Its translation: CASRGEYEQYF. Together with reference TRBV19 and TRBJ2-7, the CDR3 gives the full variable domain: DGGITQSPKYLFRKEGQNVTLSCEQNLNHDAMYWYRQDPGQGLRLIYYSQIVNDFQKGDIAEGYSVSREKKESFPLTVTSAQKNPTAFYLCASRGEYEQYFGPGTRLTVT.

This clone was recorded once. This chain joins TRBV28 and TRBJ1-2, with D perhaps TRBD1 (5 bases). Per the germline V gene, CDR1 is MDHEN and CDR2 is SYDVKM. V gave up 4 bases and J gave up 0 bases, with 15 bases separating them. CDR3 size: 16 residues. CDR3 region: CASSSGDFLANYGYTF. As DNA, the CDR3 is TGTGCCAGCAGTTCCGGGGACTTTTTAGCTAACTATGGCTACACCTTC.

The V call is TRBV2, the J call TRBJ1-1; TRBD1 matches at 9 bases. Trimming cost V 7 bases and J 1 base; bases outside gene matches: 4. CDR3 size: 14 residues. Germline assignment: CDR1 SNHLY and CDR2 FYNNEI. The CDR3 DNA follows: TGTGCCAGCACCCTGGACAGGGGGAACACTGAAGCTTTCTTT. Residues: CASTLDRGNTEAFF.

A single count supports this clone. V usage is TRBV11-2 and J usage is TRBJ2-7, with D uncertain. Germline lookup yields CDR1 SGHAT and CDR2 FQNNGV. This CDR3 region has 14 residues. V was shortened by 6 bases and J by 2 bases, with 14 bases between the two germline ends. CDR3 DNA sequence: TGTGCCAGCAGGTCCGGGCCGAACCCCTACGAGCAGTACTTC. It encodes CASRSGPNPYEQYF.

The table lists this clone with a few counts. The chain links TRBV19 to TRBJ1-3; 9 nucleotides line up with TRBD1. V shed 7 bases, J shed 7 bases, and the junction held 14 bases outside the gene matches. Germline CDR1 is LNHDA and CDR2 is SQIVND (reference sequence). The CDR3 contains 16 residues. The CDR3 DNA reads TGTGCCAGTACCCTAGGAGGGACAGGGATTATCAACACCATATATTTT. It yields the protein CASTLGGTGIINTIYF. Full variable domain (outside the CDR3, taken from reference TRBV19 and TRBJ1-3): DGGITQSPKYLFRKEGQNVTLSCEQNLNHDAMYWYRQDPGQGLRLIYYSQIVNDFQKGDIAEGYSVSREKKESFPLTVTSAQKNPTAFYLCASTLGGTGIINTIYFGEGSWLTVV.

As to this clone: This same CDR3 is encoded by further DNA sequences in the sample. This CDR3 is CASSQGGTDTGELFF. CDR3 in DNA: TGCGCCAGCAGCCAAGGCGGGACTGATACCGGGGAGCTGTTTTTT. V usage is TRBV4-3 and J usage is TRBJ2-2, with D possibly being TRBD2 (6 bases). V was clipped by 1 base and J by 5 bases, with 11 bases between them. The CDR3 is 15 residues long. Germline CDR1 is LGHNA and CDR2 is YSLEER.

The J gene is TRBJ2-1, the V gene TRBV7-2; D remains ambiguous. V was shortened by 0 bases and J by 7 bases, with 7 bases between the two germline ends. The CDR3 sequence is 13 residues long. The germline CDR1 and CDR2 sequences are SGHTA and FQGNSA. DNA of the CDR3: TGTGCCAGCAGCTTAGCTAGCCGAAATGAGCAGTTCTTC. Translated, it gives CASSLASRNEQFF.

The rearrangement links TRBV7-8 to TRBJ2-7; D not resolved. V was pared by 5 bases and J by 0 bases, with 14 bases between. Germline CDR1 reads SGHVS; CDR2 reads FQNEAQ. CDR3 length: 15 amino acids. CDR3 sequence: CASSKSDKSSYEQYF. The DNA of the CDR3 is TGTGCCAGCAGCAAATCGGATAAGTCCTCCTACGAGCAGTACTTC.

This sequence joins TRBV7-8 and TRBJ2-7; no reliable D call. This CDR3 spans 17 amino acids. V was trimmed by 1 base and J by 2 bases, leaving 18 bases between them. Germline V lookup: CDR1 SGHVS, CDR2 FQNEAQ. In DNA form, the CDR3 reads TGTGCCAGCAGCTTAGACTTTTGGACCACCGATCCCTACGAGCAGTACTTC. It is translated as CASSLDFWTTDPYEQYF.

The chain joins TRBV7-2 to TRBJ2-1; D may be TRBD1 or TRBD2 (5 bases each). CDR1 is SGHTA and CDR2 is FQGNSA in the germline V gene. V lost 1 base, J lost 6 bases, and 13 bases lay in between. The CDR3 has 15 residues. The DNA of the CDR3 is TGTGCCAGCAGCTTAGGATGGGGACGTACCAATGAGCAGTTCTTC. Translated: CASSLGWGRTNEQFF.

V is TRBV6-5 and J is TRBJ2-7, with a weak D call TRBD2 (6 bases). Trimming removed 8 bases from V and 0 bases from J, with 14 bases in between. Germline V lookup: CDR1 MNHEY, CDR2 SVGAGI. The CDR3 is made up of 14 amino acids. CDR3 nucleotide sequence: TGTGCCAGCGGGCGGCTCGGGAGCTCCTACGAGCAGTACTTC. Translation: CASGRLGSSYEQYF.

CDR3 amino acids: CASSFIRTRVEGAFGYTF. For the CDR3, the DNA is TGTGCCAGCAGCTTTATCCGGACCCGGGTTGAAGGGGCCTTCGGCTACACCTTC. V gene TRBV7-9 combines with J gene TRBJ1-2; weak D call: TRBD1 (5 bases). The germline CDR1 and CDR2 sequences are SEHNR and FQNEAQ (reference sequence). The CDR3 runs 18 residues. V gave up 3 bases and J gave up 8 bases, with 28 bases separating them.

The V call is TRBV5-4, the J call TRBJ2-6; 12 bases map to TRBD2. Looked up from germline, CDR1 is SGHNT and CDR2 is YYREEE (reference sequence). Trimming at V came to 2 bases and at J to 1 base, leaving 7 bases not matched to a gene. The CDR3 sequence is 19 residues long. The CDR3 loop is CASSFNPGLAGSGANVLTF. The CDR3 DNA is TGTGCCAGCAGCTTCAACCCGGGACTAGCGGGTTCTGGGGCCAACGTCCTGACTTTC.

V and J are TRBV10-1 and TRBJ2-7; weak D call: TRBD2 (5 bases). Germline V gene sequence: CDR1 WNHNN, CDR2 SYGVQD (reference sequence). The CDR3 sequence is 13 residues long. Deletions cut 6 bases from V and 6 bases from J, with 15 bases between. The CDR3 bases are TGCGCCAGCAGCGAGAACCCGGGATCCGAGCAGTACTTC. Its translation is CASSENPGSEQYF.